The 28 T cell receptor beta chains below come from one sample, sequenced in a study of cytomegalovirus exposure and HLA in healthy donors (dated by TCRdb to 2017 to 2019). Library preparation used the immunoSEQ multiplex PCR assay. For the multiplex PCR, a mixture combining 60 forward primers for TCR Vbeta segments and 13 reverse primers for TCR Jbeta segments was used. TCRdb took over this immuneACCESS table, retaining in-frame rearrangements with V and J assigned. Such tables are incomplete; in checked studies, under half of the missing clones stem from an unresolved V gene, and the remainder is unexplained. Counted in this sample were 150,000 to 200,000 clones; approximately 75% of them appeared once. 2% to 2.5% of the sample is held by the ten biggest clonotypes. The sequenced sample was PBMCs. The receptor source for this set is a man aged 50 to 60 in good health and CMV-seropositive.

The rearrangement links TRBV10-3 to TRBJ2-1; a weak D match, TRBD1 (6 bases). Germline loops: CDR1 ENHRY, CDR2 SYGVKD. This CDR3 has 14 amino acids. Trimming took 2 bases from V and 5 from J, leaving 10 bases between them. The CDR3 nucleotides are TGTGCCATCAGTGAGCAGGGGCGACACAATGAGCAGTTCTTC. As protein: CAISEQGRHNEQFF.

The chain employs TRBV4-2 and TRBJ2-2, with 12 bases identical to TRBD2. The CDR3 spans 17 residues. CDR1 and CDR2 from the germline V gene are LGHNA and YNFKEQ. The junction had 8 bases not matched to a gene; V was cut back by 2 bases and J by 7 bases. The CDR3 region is CASSQIRTSGVGGELFF. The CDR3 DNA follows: TGTGCCAGCAGCCAAATCCGGACTAGCGGGGTTGGCGGGGAGCTGTTTTTT.

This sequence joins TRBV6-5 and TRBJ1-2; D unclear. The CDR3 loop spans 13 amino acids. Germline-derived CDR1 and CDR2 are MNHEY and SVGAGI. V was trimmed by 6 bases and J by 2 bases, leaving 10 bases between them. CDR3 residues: CASSYARNYGYTF. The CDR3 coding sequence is TGTGCCAGCAGCTACGCGCGGAACTATGGCTACACCTTC.

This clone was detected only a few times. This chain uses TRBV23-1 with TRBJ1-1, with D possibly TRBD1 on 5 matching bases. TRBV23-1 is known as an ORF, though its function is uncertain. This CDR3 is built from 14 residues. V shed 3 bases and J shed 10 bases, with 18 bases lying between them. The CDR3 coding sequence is TGCGCCAGCAGTCACGGGGGAGAGTCAGGCATAGCTTTCTTT. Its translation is CASSHGGESGIAFF.

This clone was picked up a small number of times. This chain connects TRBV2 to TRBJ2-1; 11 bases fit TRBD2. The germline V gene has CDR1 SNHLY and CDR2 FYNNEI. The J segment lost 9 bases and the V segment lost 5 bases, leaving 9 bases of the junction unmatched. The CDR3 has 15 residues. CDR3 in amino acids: CASSPLGLAGGEQFF. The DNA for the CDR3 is TGTGCCAGCAGTCCACTGGGGCTAGCGGGGGGTGAGCAGTTCTTC.

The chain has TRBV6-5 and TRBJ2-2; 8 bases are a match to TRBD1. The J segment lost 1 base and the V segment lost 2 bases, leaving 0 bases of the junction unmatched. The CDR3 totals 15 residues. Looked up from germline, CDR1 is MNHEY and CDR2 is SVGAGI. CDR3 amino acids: CASSYGQGNTGELFF. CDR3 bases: TGTGCCAGCAGTTACGGACAGGGGAACACCGGGGAGCTGTTTTTT.

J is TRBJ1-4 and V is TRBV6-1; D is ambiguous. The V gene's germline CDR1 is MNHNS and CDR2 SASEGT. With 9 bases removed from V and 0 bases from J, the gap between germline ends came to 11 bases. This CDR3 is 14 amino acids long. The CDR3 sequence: CASMASATNEKLFF. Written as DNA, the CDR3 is TGTGCCAGTATGGCCAGCGCAACTAATGAAAAACTGTTTTTT.

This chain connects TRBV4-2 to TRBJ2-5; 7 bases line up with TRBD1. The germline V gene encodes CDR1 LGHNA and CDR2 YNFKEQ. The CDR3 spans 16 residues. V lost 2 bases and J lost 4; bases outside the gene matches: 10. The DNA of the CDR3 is TGTGCCAGCAGCCAAAACCCACAGACAGGGCCAGAGACCCAGTACTTC. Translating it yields CASSQNPQTGPETQYF.

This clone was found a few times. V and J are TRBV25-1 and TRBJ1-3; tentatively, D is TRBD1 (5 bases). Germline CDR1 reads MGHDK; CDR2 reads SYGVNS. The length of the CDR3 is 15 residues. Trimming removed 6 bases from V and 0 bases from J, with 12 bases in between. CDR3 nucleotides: TGTGCCAGCAGCGGACAAGCCACCTCTGGAAACACCATATATTTT. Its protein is CASSGQATSGNTIYF. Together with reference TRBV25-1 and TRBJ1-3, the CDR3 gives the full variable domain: EADIYQTPRYLVIGTGKKITLECSQTMGHDKMYWYQQDPGMELHLIHYSYGVNSTEKGDLSSESTVSRIRTEHFPLTLESARPSHTSQYLCASSGQATSGNTIYFGEGSWLTVV.

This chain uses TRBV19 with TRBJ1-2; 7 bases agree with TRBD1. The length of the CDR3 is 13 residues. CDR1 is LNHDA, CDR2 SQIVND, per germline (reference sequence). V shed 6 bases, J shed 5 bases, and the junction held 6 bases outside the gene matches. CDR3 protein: CASSRGRTYGYTF. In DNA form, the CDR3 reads TGTGCCAGTAGCAGGGGGAGAACTTATGGCTACACCTTC.

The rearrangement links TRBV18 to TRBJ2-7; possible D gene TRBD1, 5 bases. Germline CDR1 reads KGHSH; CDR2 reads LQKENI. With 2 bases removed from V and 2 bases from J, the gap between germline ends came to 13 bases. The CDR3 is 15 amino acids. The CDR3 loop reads CASSPGSTATYEQYF. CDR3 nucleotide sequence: TGTGCCAGCTCACCAGGATCGACAGCGACCTACGAGCAGTACTTC.

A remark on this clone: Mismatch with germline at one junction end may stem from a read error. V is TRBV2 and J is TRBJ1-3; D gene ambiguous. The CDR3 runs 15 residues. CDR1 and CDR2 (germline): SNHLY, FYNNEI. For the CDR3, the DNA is TGTGCCAGCAGCGAAGCGGGCTTCTCTGGAAACACCATATATTTT. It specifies CASSEAGFSGNTIYF.

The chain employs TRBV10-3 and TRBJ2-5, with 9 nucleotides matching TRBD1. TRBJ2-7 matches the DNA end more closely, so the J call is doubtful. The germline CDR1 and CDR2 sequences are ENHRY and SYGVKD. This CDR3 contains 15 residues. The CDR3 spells CAILRETGGTYEQYF. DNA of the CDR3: TGTGCCATCCTCCGAGAGACAGGGGGAACCTACGAGCAGTACTTC.

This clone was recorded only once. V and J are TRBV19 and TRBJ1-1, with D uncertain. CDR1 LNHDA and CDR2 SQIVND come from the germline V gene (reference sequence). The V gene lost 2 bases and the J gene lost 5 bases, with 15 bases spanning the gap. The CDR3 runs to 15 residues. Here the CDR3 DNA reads TGTGCCAGTAGTATAACGGCCTTCGGGAGTACTGAAGCTTTCTTT. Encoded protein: CASSITAFGSTEAFF. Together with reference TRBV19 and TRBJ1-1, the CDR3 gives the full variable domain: DGGITQSPKYLFRKEGQNVTLSCEQNLNHDAMYWYRQDPGQGLRLIYYSQIVNDFQKGDIAEGYSVSREKKESFPLTVTSAQKNPTAFYLCASSITAFGSTEAFFGQGTRLTVV.

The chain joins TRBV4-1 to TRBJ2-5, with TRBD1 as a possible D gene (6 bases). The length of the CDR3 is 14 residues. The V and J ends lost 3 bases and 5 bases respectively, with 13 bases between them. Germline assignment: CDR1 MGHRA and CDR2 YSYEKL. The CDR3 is CASSHDRISETQYF. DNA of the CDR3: TGCGCCAGCAGCCATGACAGGATTTCCGAGACCCAGTACTTC.

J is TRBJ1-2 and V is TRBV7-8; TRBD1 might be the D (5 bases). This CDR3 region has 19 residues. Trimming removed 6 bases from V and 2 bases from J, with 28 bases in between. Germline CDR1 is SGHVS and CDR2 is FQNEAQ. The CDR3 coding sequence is TGTGCCAGCAGGTTATACGAAAAGACAGACAGCTCCGAAAACTATGGCTACACCTTC. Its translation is CASRLYEKTDSSENYGYTF.

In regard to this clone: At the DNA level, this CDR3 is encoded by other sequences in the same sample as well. DNA of the CDR3: TGTGCCAGCAGTTACGGACAGGGGGTAAACAATGAGCAGTTCTTC. This gives the protein CASSYGQGVNNEQFF. This sequence joins TRBV6-6 and TRBJ2-1; 10 nucleotides match TRBD1. The CDR3 runs 15 residues. Germline CDR1 and CDR2: MNHNY and SVGAGI (reference sequence). After removal of 2 bases from V and 5 bases from J, the junction contained 3 bases not matched to a gene.

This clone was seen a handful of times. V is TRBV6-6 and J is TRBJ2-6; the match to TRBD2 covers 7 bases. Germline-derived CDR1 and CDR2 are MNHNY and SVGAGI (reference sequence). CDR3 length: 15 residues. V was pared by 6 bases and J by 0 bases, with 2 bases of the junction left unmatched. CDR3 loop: CASSRGVSGANVLTF. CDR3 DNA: TGTGCCAGCAGCCGGGGGGTCTCTGGGGCCAACGTCCTGACTTTC.

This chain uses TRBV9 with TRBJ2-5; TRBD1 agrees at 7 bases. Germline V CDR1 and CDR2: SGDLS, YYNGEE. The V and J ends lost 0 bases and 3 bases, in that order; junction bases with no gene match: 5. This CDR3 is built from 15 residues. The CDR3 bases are TGTGCCAGCAGCGTAGCCGCCGGGACAGAAGAGACCCAGTACTTC. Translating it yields CASSVAAGTEETQYF.

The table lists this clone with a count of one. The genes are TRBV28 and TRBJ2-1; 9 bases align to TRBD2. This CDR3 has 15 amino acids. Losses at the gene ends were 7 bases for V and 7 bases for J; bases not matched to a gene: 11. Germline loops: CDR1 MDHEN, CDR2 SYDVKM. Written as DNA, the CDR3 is TGTGCCAGCATAACCTCTAGCGGGGCTGGGAATGAGCAGTTCTTC. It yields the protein CASITSSGAGNEQFF.

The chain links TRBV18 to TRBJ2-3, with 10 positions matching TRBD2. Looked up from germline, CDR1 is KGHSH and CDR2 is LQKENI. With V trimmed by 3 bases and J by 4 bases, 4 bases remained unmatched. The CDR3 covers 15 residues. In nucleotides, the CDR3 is TGTGCCAGCTCACCCGGACTAGCGGCTCCAGATACGCAGTATTTT. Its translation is CASSPGLAAPDTQYF.

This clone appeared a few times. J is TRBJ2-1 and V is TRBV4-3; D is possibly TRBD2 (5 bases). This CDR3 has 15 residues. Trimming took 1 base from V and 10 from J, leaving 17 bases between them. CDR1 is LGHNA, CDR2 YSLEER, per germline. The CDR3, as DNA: TGCGCCAGCAGCCAAGCCCGTTTAGTAGCGAACGAGCAGTTCTTC. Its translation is CASSQARLVANEQFF.

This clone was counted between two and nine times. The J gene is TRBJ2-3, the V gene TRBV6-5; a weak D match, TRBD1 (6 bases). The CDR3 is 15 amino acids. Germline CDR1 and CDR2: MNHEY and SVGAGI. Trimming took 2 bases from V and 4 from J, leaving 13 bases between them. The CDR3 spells CASSYRPQGSDTQYF. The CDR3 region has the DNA TGTGCCAGCAGTTACCGACCACAGGGATCAGATACGCAGTATTTT.

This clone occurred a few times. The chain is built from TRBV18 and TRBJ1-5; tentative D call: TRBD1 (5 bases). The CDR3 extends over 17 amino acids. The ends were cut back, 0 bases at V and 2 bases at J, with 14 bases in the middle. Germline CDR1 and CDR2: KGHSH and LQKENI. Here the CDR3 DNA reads TGTGCCAGCTCACCACCTCTCCAGGGAAATGGCAATCAGCCCCAGCATTTT. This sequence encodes CASSPPLQGNGNQPQHF.

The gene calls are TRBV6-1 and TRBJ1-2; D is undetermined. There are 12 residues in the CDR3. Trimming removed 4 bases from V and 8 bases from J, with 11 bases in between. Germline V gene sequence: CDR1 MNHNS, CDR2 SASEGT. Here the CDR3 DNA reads TGTGCCAGCAGTGTTTGGAGCGGGGGCTACACCTTC. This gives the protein CASSVWSGGYTF.

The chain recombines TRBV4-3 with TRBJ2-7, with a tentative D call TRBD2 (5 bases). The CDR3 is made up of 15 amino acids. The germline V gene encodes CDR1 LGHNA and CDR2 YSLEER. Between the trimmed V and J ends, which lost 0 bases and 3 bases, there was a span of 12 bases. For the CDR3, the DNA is TGCGCCAGCAGCCAAGATTATAGGGAGCTCTACGAGCAGTACTTC. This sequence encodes CASSQDYRELYEQYF.

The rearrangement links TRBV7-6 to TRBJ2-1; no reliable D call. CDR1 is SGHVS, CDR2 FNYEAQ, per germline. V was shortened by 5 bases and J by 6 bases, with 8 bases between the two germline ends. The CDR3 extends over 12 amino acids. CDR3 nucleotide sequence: TGTGCCAGCAGCCCCCCCGGCAATGAGCAGTTCTTC. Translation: CASSPPGNEQFF.

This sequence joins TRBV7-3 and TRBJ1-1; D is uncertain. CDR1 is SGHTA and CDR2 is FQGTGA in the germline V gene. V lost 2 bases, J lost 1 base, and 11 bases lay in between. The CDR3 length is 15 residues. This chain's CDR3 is CASSLGEGANTEAFF. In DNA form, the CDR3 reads TGTGCCAGCAGCTTAGGGGAGGGCGCGAACACTGAAGCTTTCTTT.